These 22 T cell receptor beta chains were sequenced from one sample in a study of T cells after yellow fever vaccination. MiXCR was run by TCRdb on the 5' RACE reads, yielding one entry per CDR3 protein. The repertoire has 45,000 to 60,000 distinct CDR3 sequences, 6% to 8.5% of them found once; the top ten carry more than 20%. Sequenced here: CD8+ T cells not binding an NS4B(214-222) dextramer, sorted from PBMCs, sampled about 49 days after the first yellow fever vaccination. These TCRs come from a man younger than 35 who received the YFV17D yellow fever vaccine.

V and J are TRBV15 and TRBJ2-2; D remains ambiguous. The germline V and J ends were trimmed by 0 bases and 0 bases, with 5 bases remaining between them. CDR3 length: 15 residues. Germline values: CDR1 LNHNV, CDR2 YYDKDF (reference sequence). CDR3 sequence: CATSRDNPNTGELFF. In DNA, the CDR3 is TGTGCCACCAGCAGAGATAATCCGAACACCGGGGAGCTGTTTTTT.

The sample holds many counts of this clonotype. This chain links TRBV15 with TRBJ2-7, with D possibly TRBD2 on 7 matching bases. Looked up from germline, CDR1 is LNHNV and CDR2 is YYDKDF (reference sequence). The CDR3 runs 15 residues. V dropped 0 bases and J dropped 2 bases, with 11 bases sitting between them. The CDR3 sequence is CATSRDKGGPYEQYF. The CDR3 coding sequence is TGTGCCACCAGCAGAGATAAGGGGGGGCCCTACGAGCAGTACTTC.

The table lists this clonotype with a few counts. This chain joins TRBV5-1 and TRBJ2-2, with no clear D. V was shortened by 0 bases and J by 8 bases, with 5 bases between the two germline ends. This CDR3 is built from 12 residues. Germline loops: CDR1 SGHRS, CDR2 YFSETQ. CDR3 nucleotides: TGCGCCAGCAGCTTGGTTCGGGGGGAGCTGTTTTTT. Translated: CASSLVRGELFF.

The chain joins TRBV20-1 to TRBJ2-1, with D possibly being TRBD2 (6 bases). The CDR3 loop spans 14 amino acids. The V gene lost 4 bases and the J gene lost 3 bases, with 13 bases spanning the gap. In germline, CDR1 is DFQATT, CDR2 SNEGSKA (reference sequence). The CDR3 here is CSANRDWNYNEQFF. CDR3 in DNA: TGCAGTGCTAACCGGGACTGGAACTACAATGAGCAGTTCTTC.

This clonotype was seen at least ten times. The chain uses TRBV12-3 or TRBV12-4 and TRBJ2-3; 8 nucleotides line up with TRBD1. V dropped 3 bases and J dropped 5; count of bases not matched to a gene: 7. The CDR3 sequence is 15 residues long. CDR3 sequence reads: CASSFWGRGLDTQYF. The CDR3 nucleotides read TGTGCCAGCAGTTTCTGGGGCAGGGGGCTAGATACGCAGTATTTT.

This clonotype was seen a handful of times. The CDR3, as DNA: TGTGCCAGCAGCTTAGTTGAGTCTGCTGAAGCTTTCTTT. It specifies CASSLVESAEAFF. The chain has TRBV7-8 and TRBJ1-1, with D unclear. The germline V and J ends were trimmed by 1 base and 6 bases, with 9 bases remaining between them. This CDR3 spans 13 amino acids. Germline assignment: CDR1 SGHVS and CDR2 FQNEAQ.

This clonotype was observed at least ten times. The gene calls are TRBV19 and TRBJ2-1; D is perhaps TRBD2 (6 bases). This CDR3 is 13 amino acids long. The germline V and J ends were trimmed by 4 bases and 6 bases, with 10 bases remaining between them. Per germline, CDR1 LNHDA and CDR2 SQIVND (reference sequence). The CDR3 nucleotides read TGTGCCAGTAGTACGGGGGAGACCAATGAGCAGTTCTTC. It yields the protein CASSTGETNEQFF.

This clonotype was counted a few times. The CDR3 protein is CASSPEAYTNEKLFF. CDR3 in DNA: TGTGCCAGCAGCCCAGAGGCGTACACTAATGAAAAACTGTTTTTT. The chain uses TRBV7-9 and TRBJ1-4; no clear D. Looked up from germline, CDR1 is SEHNR and CDR2 is FQNEAQ (reference sequence). V gave up 5 bases and J gave up 2 bases, with 12 bases separating them. The CDR3 consists of 15 residues.

This clonotype was seen ten or more times. The V and J genes are TRBV24-1 and TRBJ2-2; tentatively, D is TRBD1 (5 bases). Trimming removed 4 bases from V and 5 bases from J, with 10 bases in between. Germline V lookup: CDR1 KGHDR, CDR2 SFDVKD. The CDR3 is 14 amino acids. The CDR3 loop reads CATSDPGYTGELFF. The CDR3, as DNA: TGTGCCACCAGTGACCCAGGGTATACCGGGGAGCTGTTTTTT.

Many counts were recorded for this clonotype. The chain has TRBV27 and TRBJ2-3; 7 bases align to TRBD2. V lost 2 bases and J lost 4; bases outside the gene matches: 12. Germline CDR1 reads MNHEY; CDR2 reads SMNVEV (reference sequence). This CDR3 spans 17 amino acids. CDR3 bases: TGTGCCAGCAGTTTAAGCCATCCGGGACTAAGGGCAGATACGCAGTATTTT. This encodes CASSLSHPGLRADTQYF.

This clonotype was seen a few times. This chain links TRBV24-1 with TRBJ2-1; 11 bases are a match to TRBD2. V lost 4 bases and J lost 5; bases outside the gene matches: 3. Germline CDR1 reads KGHDR; CDR2 reads SFDVKD. The CDR3 consists of 15 residues. CDR3 in amino acids: CATSDLAGGHNEQFF. The CDR3 bases are TGTGCCACCAGTGACCTAGCGGGGGGACACAATGAGCAGTTCTTC.

This clonotype occurred a few times. This sequence joins TRBV29-1 and TRBJ2-1; D possibly corresponds to TRBD2 (5 bases). V gave up 6 bases and J gave up 5 bases, with 20 bases separating them. This CDR3 is built from 15 residues. Germline values: CDR1 SQVTM, CDR2 ANQGSEA. CDR3 sequence: CSVTADRGLDNEQFF. The CDR3 region has the DNA TGCAGCGTCACCGCGGACCGGGGTCTAGACAATGAGCAGTTCTTC.

Comment on this clonotype: One end of the junction fails to match germline, which may point to a read error. This chain uses TRBV28 with TRBJ1-1; no firm D call. The CDR3 runs 13 residues. The germline V gene encodes CDR1 MDHEN and CDR2 SYDVKM. This CDR3 is CASTLGLDTEASF. CDR3 bases: TGTGCCAGCACCCTAGGATTAGACACTGAAGCTTCCTTT.

This clonotype was observed many times. The chain recombines TRBV12-3 or TRBV12-4 with TRBJ1-2; the D gene is possibly TRBD1 (6 bases). This CDR3 contains 13 residues. V lost 6 bases and J lost 2, with 10 bases in between. This CDR3 reads CASRDTGNYGYTF. The DNA for the CDR3 is TGTGCCAGCAGGGATACAGGGAACTATGGCTACACCTTC.

The table lists this clonotype with a few counts. The chain combines TRBV10-3 with TRBJ2-5, with D unresolved. The V and J ends lost 0 bases and 0 bases respectively, with 5 bases between them. Germline V gene data show CDR1 as ENHRY and CDR2 as SYGVKD. The CDR3 contains 14 residues. CDR3 sequence reads: CAISESAYQETQYF. The CDR3 nucleotides read TGTGCCATCAGTGAGTCGGCGTACCAAGAGACCCAGTACTTC.

This clonotype was observed a handful of times. The rearrangement uses TRBV14 and TRBJ2-5; either TRBD1 or TRBD2 may supply D (5 bases each). CDR1 is SGHDN, CDR2 FVKESK, per germline. The length of the CDR3 is 14 residues. V dropped 4 bases and J dropped 5 bases, with 14 bases sitting between them. This CDR3 is CASSPNEGRETQYF. Written as DNA, the CDR3 is TGTGCCAGCAGCCCGAATGAGGGGCGGGAGACCCAGTACTTC.

This clonotype was observed at least ten times. The chain is built from TRBV4-1 and TRBJ1-6; D perhaps matches TRBD1 (5 bases). Germline CDR1 reads MGHRA; CDR2 reads YSYEKL. V lost 4 bases and J 12 bases, leaving 13 bases between the germline ends. The CDR3 totals 13 residues. The CDR3, as DNA: TGCGCCAGCAGCCCCCGGGACGTTGGACCCCTCCACTTT. Residues: CASSPRDVGPLHF.

This clonotype has only a few counts. The chain combines TRBV6-1 with TRBJ2-2; TRBD1 agrees at 8 bases. The CDR3 runs 13 residues. Trimming removed 7 bases from V and 6 bases from J; junction bases left unmatched: 4. The germline CDR1 and CDR2 sequences are MNHNS and SASEGT. The CDR3 coding sequence is TGTGCCAGCACCCCAGGGGGCCCCGGGGAGCTGTTTTTT. Its protein product is CASTPGGPGELFF.

V usage is TRBV12-3 or TRBV12-4 and J usage is TRBJ1-1; TRBD1 aligns across 7 bases. This CDR3 spans 16 amino acids. Germline trimming cut 5 bases from V and 7 bases from J; bases unmatched to any gene: 16. CDR3 protein: CASSPPAGQVGGEAFF. CDR3 in DNA: TGTGCCAGCAGTCCCCCCGCCGGACAGGTCGGGGGTGAAGCTTTCTTT.

This clonotype was seen more than once but under ten times. The V and J genes are TRBV7-9 and TRBJ2-3, with TRBD1 matching 8 bases. CDR3 length equals 15 residues. Trimming removed 5 bases from V and 2 bases from J; junction bases left unmatched: 6. CDR1 and CDR2 from the germline V gene are SEHNR and FQNEAQ (reference sequence). CDR3 amino acids: CASSPPDRDTDTQYF. The CDR3 DNA follows: TGTGCCAGCAGCCCCCCGGACAGGGACACAGATACGCAGTATTTT.

The table lists this clonotype with a few counts. J is TRBJ2-7 and V is TRBV11-2, with 9 positions matching TRBD1. Trimming at V came to 4 bases and at J to 3 bases, leaving 4 bases not matched to a gene. Germline CDR1 and CDR2: SGHAT and FQNNGV. This CDR3 has 14 residues. CDR3 sequence: CASSSGQGIYEQYF. DNA for the CDR3: TGTGCCAGCAGCTCCGGACAGGGGATCTACGAGCAGTACTTC.

This clonotype was seen a few times. V and J are TRBV29-1 and TRBJ2-3, with a possible D match to TRBD2 (6 bases). V gave up 7 bases and J gave up 5 bases, with 16 bases separating them. The CDR3 runs to 13 residues. Germline CDR1 is SQVTM and CDR2 is ANQGSEA. Here the CDR3 DNA reads TGCAGCGCCTCAGGGAGGTCGGGAGATACGCAGTATTTT. It specifies CSASGRSGDTQYF.